This T cell receptor (beta chain) was found in a study of cytomegalovirus exposure and HLA in healthy donors. On this clone itself: Its antigen is as yet unknown.

Looked up from germline, CDR1 is MDHEN and CDR2 is SYDVKM. V was clipped by 5 bases and J by 1 base; unmatched bases: 5. The CDR3 loop spans 15 amino acids. Primers for the PCR totalled 60 Vbeta and 13 Jbeta. The assay was immunoSEQ multiplex PCR, and TCRdb's table has in-frame clones only and misses some. Seen here are about 170,000 clones, about four fifths observed once, and the top ten hold about 0.82%. The study's findings and limits: Through in vitro validation, a few CMV-associated chains were shown to be specific for CMV antigens. Later analysis identified several of the most significant clusters that appeared linked to common viral pathogens.

The V gene is TRBV28, the J gene TRBJ2-3, with 8 bases that match TRBD1. The receptor's source is a woman younger than 35 in good health and CMV-seronegative. The specimen sequenced was PBMCs. CDR3 nucleotides: TGTGCCAGCAGTCGGTCGGGACAGGGCACAGATACGCAGTATTTT. This encodes CASSRSGQGTDTQYF.